The rows below give T cell receptor beta chains drawn from one sample of a study of graft-versus-host responses after intestinal transplantation. These receptors are not linked to any known antigen. TCRdb keeps only in-frame clones here, not all; method: immunoSEQ multiplex PCR. The repertoire holds over 100,000 clones, with approximately 95% as singletons. The sample consisted of unstimulated CD4+ T cells sorted from spleen or lymph node cells, taken before intestinal transplant. These receptors were taken from a human donor who received an intestinal transplant. The CDR3 runs from the conserved cysteine through the conserved F or W. D genes are given only for firm matches. Clone size is stated in some rows and not others, as once, few, many or a class when expanded.

TRBD2	.	TRBV11-3	TRBJ2-1	TGTGCCAGCAGTCCGCTAGCGGGACATGAGCAGTTCTTC	CASSPLAGHEQFF
.	.	TRBV30	TRBJ2-7	TGTGCCTTAACAGGGACGGAATCCTACGAGCAGTACTTC	CALTGTESYEQYF
.	.	TRBV11-1	TRBJ2-7	TGTGCCAGCAGCTTGGAGATTGCCTACGAGCAGTACTTC	CASSLEIAYEQYF
.	.	TRBV5-5	TRBJ2-7	TGTGCCAGCAGCTTGGCCGCCCACTACGAGCAGTACTTC	CASSLAAHYEQYF
.	.	TRBV25-1	TRBJ2-2	TGTGCCAGCAGCGGCCCTATAGGACCCCTTTCTACCGGGGAGCTGTTTTTT	CASSGPIGPLSTGELFF
TRBD2	.	TRBV6-5	TRBJ2-7	TGTGCCAGCAGCCCCCTGGGGGGACTAAGTTACGAGCAGTACTTC	CASSPLGGLSYEQYF
.	many	TRBV12-5	TRBJ2-7	TGTGCTAGTTCGTCGGACCCGGAAAAGGAGCAGTACTTC	CASSSDPEKEQYF
.	.	TRBV7-8	TRBJ2-7	TGTGCCAGCAGCTTAGGCTACAGGACAACCTACGAGCAGTACTTC	CASSLGYRTTYEQYF
TRBD2	once	TRBV14	TRBJ2-7	TGTGCCAGCAGCCAAGGGGGGGGGACTCCCTACGAGCAGTACTTC	CASSQGGGTPYEQYF
.	.	TRBV9	TRBJ1-3	TGTGCCAGCAGCCCACGACAGGTTCTGAACTCTGGAAACACCATATATTTT	CASSPRQVLNSGNTIYF
TRBD2	.	TRBV7-6	TRBJ2-1	TGTGCCAGCAGCTTAATGGGACTAGCGGGGTACAATGAGCAGTTCTTC	CASSLMGLAGYNEQFF
.	.	TRBV30	TRBJ2-7	TGTGCCTGGAGAGGCGGGAACTACGAGCAGTACTTC	CAWRGGNYEQYF
.	.	TRBV7-9	TRBJ1-1	TGTGCCAGCAGCTTGGGGCAGGGGTACACTGAAGCTTTCTTT	CASSLGQGYTEAFF
TRBD2	.	TRBV29-1	TRBJ2-1	TGCAGCGTTAGCGGGAGGGCCCTGAATGAGCAGTTCTTC	CSVSGRALNEQFF
TRBD1	.	TRBV9	TRBJ2-1	TGTGCCAGTACCGCCCGGGACAGGCTATACAATGAGCAGTTCTTC	CASTARDRLYNEQFF
.	.	TRBV28	TRBJ1-2	TGTGCCAGCAGTGAAGCGACAGGCCGGCCCTATGGCTACACCTTC	CASSEATGRPYGYTF
.	.	TRBV6-5	TRBJ1-5	TGTGCCAGCAGTTACAGATATAGCAATCAGCCCCAGCATTTT	CASSYRYSNQPQHF
.	.	TRBV30	TRBJ1-1	TGTGCCTGGATGGGGGGGGGCATGAACACTGAAGCTTTCTTT	CAWMGGGMNTEAFF
.	.	TRBV5-7	TRBJ2-1	TGTGCCAGCAGCTTGGGGCCCGGTTGGGGGCTATACGACAATGAGCAGTTCTTC	CASSLGPGWGLYDNEQFF
TRBD1	.	TRBV10-1	TRBJ1-4	TGCGCCAGCAGTGAGACCCCTTCGACAGGGCGGAATGAAAAACTGTTTTTT	CASSETPSTGRNEKLFF
.	.	TRBV10-1	TRBJ2-5	TGCGCCAGCAGACAGGGTGCCGACGGGTGGACCCAGTACTTC	CASRQGADGWTQYF
TRBD1	.	TRBV30	TRBJ1-5	TGTGCCTGGAGTGCCCACCGGGGACAGGGGGCGCGTGGCAATCAGCCCCAGCATTTT	CAWSAHRGQGARGNQPQHF
TRBD1	.	TRBV28	TRBJ2-1	TGTGCCAGCAGACCAGGGGGCGCCTACAATGAGCAGTTCTTC	CASRPGGAYNEQFF
.	.	TRBV29-1	TRBJ2-3	TGCAGCGTGGGAGACTACCCAAGCACAGATACGCAGTATTTT	CSVGDYPSTDTQYF
.	.	TRBV11-2	TRBJ2-5	TGTGCCAGCAGCTTAGATCATAGAGGGAGTGGTGAGACCCAGTACTTC	CASSLDHRGSGETQYF
.	.	TRBV5-1	TRBJ2-7	TGCGCCAGCAGCGCAGGAGGTGGTCCGGGAACCGCCTACGAGCAGTACTTC	CASSAGGGPGTAYEQYF
.	once	TRBV5-1	TRBJ2-1	TGCGCCAGCAGCCATAAACAGGGAAAGGACAATGAGCAGTTCTTC	CASSHKQGKDNEQFF